The next 9 T cell receptor beta chains were all read from a single sample in a study of T cells after yellow fever vaccination. TCRdb used MiXCR to reprocess the 5' RACE reads, holding one entry per CDR3 protein. The table records around 590,000 distinct CDR3 sequences, around an eighth of them present only once. The starting material was PBMCs, obtained on the day of the yellow fever booster vaccination. The receptors were gathered from a man between 25 and 39 years old who received the YFV17D yellow fever vaccine.

This clonotype was observed a few times. This chain links TRBV7-6 with TRBJ2-5, with D maybe TRBD2 (6 bases). V lost 5 bases and J 4 bases, leaving 20 bases between the germline ends. Germline V lookup: CDR1 SGHVS, CDR2 FNYEAQ. The CDR3 contains 16 residues. The CDR3 sequence: CASSLNPAGTGETQYF. The CDR3 coding sequence is TGTGCCAGCAGCCTCAACCCGGCGGGGACGGGAGAGACCCAGTACTTC.

This clonotype was picked up a small number of times. The J gene is TRBJ2-7, the V gene TRBV28; no firm D call. CDR3 length: 15 residues. Looked up from germline, CDR1 is MDHEN and CDR2 is SYDVKM. Trimming pared 7 bases from V and 7 bases from J, leaving 23 bases between. In DNA, the CDR3 is TGTGCCAGCACTCCTGATTTCCGGTCTGCTACGGAGCAGTACTTC. Translated: CASTPDFRSATEQYF.

The rearrangement joins TRBV7-2 to TRBJ2-1, with D tentatively TRBD2 (5 bases). The CDR3 loop spans 16 amino acids. The V and J ends lost 3 bases and 2 bases respectively, with 14 bases between them. Germline-derived CDR1 and CDR2 are SGHTA and FQGNSA. The CDR3 DNA sequence: TGTGCCAGCAGCTTCCTCGGGATAGCTGCCTACAATGAGCAGTTCTTC. Amino acid sequence: CASSFLGIAAYNEQFF.

The chain carries TRBV6-2 or TRBV6-3 and TRBJ2-7, with no clear D. Germline assignment: CDR1 MNHEY and CDR2 SVGEGT. Trimming took 7 bases from V and 1 from J, leaving 14 bases between them. This CDR3 is built from 14 residues. Here the CDR3 reads CASTLPTTSYEQYF. The CDR3 region has the DNA TGTGCCAGCACACTCCCAACAACATCCTACGAGCAGTACTTC.

The chain recombines TRBV20-1 with TRBJ1-4; no clear D gene. CDR1 is DFQATT and CDR2 is SNEGSKA in the germline V gene (reference sequence). V dropped 3 bases and J dropped 7 bases, with 9 bases sitting between them. CDR3 length equals 12 residues. The CDR3 region has the DNA TGCAGTGCTAGGCCGGGCGGTGAAAAACTGTTTTTT. Translating it yields CSARPGGEKLFF.

This clonotype was counted between two and nine times. V usage is TRBV18 and J usage is TRBJ2-1; TRBD2 aligns across 14 bases. This CDR3 is built from 16 residues. Germline lookup yields CDR1 KGHSH and CDR2 LQKENI. V shed 3 bases, J shed 10 bases, and the junction held 8 bases outside the gene matches. The CDR3 spells CASSPTGTSGSGEQFF. The CDR3 coding sequence is TGTGCCAGCTCACCTACCGGGACTAGCGGGAGTGGAGAGCAGTTCTTC. The whole variable domain, filled in from reference TRBV18 and TRBJ2-1, reads NAGVMQNPRHLVRRRGQEARLRCSPMKGHSHVYWYRQLPEEGLKFMVYLQKENIIDESGMPKERFSAEFPKEGPSILRIQQVVRGDSAAYFCASSPTGTSGSGEQFFGPGTRLTVL.

The chain joins TRBV20-1 to TRBJ2-7; TRBD2 aligns across 12 bases. Germline V gene sequence: CDR1 DFQATT, CDR2 SNEGSKA (reference sequence). The CDR3 spans 14 residues. V lost 1 base and J lost 4; bases outside the gene matches: 2. The CDR3 nucleotides read TGCAGTGCTAGAGGGACTAGCGGGACGTACGAGCAGTACTTC. It is translated as CSARGTSGTYEQYF.

The chain is built from TRBV7-3 and TRBJ1-1; no clear D. Trimming stripped 6 bases from V and 4 bases from J, with 12 bases between. This CDR3 spans 13 amino acids. CDR1 is SGHTA, CDR2 FQGTGA, per germline. CDR3: CASRSASPTEAFF. The CDR3 region has the DNA TGTGCCAGCAGGTCCGCGAGCCCCACTGAAGCTTTCTTT.

The CDR3, as DNA: TGCAGTGCTAGCCCCGGGATCTTGGGGATTTCACCCCTCCACTTT. Protein sequence: CSASPGILGISPLHF. The gene calls are TRBV20-1 and TRBJ1-6, with D hard to call. Trimming removed 3 bases at V and 9 bases at J, with 18 bases between. The CDR3 sequence is 15 residues long. From germline, CDR1 is DFQATT and CDR2 SNEGSKA (reference sequence).